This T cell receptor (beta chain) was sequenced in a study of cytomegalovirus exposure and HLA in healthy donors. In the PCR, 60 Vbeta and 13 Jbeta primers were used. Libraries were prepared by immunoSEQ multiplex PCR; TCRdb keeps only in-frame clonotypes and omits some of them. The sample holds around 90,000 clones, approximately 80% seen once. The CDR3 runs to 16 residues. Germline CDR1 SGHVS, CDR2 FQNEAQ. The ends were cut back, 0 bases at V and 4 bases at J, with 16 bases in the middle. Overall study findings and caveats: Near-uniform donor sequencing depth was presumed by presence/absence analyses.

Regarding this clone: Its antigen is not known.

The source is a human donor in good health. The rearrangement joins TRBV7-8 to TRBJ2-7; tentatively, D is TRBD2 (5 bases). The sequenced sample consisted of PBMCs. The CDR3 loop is CASSLARAGPVYEQYF. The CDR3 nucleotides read TGTGCCAGCAGCTTAGCGAGGGCAGGACCGGTGTACGAGCAGTACTTC. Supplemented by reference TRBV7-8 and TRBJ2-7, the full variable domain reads GAGVSQSPRYKVAKRGQDVALRCDPISGHVSLFWYQQALGQGPEFLTYFQNEAQLDKSGLPSDRFFAERPEGSVSTLKIQRTQQEDSAVYLCASSLARAGPVYEQYFGPGTRLTVT.